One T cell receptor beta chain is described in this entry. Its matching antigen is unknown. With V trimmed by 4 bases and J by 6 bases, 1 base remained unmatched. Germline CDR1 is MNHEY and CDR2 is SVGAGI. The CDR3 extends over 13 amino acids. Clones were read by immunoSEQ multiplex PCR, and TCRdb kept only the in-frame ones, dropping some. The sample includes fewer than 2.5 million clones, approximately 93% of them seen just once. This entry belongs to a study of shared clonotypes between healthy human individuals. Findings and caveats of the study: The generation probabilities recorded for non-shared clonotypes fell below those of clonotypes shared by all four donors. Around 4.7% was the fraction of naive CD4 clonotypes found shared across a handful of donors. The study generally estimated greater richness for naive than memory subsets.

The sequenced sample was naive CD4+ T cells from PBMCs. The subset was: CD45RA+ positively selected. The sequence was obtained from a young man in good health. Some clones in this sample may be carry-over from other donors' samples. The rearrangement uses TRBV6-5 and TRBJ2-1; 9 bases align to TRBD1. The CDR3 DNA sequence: TGTGCCAGCAGTTCACAGGGGGCCAATGAGCAGTTCTTC. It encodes CASSSQGANEQFF.